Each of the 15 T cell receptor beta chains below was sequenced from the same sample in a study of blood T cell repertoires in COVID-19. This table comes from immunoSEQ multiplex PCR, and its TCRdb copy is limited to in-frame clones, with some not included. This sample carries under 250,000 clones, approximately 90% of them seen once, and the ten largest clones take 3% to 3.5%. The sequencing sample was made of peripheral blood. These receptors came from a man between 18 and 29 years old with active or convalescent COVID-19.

The CDR3 here is CASSSLLGAGGYTF. In nucleotides, the CDR3 is TGTGCCAGCAGCTCTCTATTGGGGGCGGGTGGCTACACCTTC. This sequence joins TRBV5-5 and TRBJ1-2; perhaps TRBD1 as D (6 bases). In germline, CDR1 is SGHKS, CDR2 YYEKEE (reference sequence). There are 14 residues in the CDR3. Trimming pared 3 bases from V and 7 bases from J, leaving 16 bases between.

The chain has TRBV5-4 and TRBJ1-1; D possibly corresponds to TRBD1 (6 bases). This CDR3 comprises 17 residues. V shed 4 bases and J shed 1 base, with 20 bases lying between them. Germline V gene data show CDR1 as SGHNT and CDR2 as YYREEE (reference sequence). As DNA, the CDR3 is TGTGCCAGCAGCGGCAGGGGTGATGTATCGGCGAACACTGAAGCTTTCTTT. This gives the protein CASSGRGDVSANTEAFF.

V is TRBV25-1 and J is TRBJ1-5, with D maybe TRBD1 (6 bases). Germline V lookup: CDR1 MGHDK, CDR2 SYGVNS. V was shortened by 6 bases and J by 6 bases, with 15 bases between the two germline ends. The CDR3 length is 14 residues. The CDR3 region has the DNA TGTGCCAGCAGCCCAACAGGGAGGGCTCAGCCCCAGCATTTT. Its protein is CASSPTGRAQPQHF.

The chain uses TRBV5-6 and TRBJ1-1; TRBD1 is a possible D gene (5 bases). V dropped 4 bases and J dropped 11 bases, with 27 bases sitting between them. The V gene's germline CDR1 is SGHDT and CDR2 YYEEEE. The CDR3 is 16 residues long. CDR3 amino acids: CASSRNPTQRGSLAFF. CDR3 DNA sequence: TGTGCCAGCAGCCGAAACCCCACACAAAGGGGCAGTTTGGCTTTCTTT.

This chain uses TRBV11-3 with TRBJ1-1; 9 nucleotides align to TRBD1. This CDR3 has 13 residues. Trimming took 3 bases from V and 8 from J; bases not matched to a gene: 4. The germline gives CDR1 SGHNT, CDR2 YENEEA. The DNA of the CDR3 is TGTGCCAGCAGCTTCTCAACAGGGGGCGAAGCTTTCTTT. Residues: CASSFSTGGEAFF.

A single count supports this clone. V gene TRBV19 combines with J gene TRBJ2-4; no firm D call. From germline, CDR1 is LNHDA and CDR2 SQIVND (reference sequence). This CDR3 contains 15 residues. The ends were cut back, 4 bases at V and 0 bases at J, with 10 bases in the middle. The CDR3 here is CASSTPEIAKNIQYF. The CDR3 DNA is TGTGCCAGTAGTACCCCAGAAATAGCCAAAAACATTCAGTACTTC.

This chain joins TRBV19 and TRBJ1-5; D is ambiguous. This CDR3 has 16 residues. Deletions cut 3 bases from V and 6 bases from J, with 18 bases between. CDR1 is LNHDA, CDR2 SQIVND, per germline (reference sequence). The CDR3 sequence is CASSIGRPRPGQPQHF. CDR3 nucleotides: TGTGCCAGTAGTATCGGGAGACCCCGTCCGGGTCAGCCCCAGCATTTT.

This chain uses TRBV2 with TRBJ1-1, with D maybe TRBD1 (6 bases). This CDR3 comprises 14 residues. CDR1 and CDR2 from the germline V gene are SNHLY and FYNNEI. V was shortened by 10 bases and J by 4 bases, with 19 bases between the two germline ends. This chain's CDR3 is CANLTGSSGTEAFF. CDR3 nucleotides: TGTGCCAACCTGACAGGAAGCTCGGGCACTGAAGCTTTCTTT.

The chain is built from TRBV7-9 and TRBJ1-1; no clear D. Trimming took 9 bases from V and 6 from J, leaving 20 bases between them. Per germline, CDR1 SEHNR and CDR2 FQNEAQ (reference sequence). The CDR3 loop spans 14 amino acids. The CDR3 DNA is TGTGCCAGTCAGAAAGGAGCGGGGTTGGCTGAAGCTTTCTTT. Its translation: CASQKGAGLAEAFF.

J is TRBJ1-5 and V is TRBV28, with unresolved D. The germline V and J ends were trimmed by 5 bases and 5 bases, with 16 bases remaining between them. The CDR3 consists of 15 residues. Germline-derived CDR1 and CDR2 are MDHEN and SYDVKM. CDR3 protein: CASSLRGKGYQPQHF. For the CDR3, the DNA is TGTGCCAGCAGTCTGCGCGGGAAAGGCTATCAGCCCCAGCATTTT.

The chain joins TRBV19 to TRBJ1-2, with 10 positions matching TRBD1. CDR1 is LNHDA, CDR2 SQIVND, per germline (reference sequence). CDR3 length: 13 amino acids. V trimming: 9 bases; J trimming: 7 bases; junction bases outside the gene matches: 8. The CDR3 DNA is TGTGCCAGCCGACAGGGGGCACTACTTGGCTACACCTTC. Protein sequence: CASRQGALLGYTF. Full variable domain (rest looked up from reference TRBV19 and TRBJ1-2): DGGITQSPKYLFRKEGQNVTLSCEQNLNHDAMYWYRQDPGQGLRLIYYSQIVNDFQKGDIAEGYSVSREKKESFPLTVTSAQKNPTAFYLCASRQGALLGYTFGSGTRLTVV.

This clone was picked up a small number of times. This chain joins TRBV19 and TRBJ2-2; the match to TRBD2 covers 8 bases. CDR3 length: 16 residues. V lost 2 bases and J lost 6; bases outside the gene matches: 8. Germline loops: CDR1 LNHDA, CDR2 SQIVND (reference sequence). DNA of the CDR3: TGTGCCAGTAGTATAAGCCCGGGAGGGGAGGCCGGGGAGCTGTTTTTT. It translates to CASSISPGGEAGELFF.

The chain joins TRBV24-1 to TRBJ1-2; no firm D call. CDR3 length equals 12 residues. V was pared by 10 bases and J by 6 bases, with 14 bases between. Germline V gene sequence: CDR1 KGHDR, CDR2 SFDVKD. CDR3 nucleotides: TGTGCCACGTACGACATGGCTGATGGCTACACCTTC. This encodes CATYDMADGYTF.

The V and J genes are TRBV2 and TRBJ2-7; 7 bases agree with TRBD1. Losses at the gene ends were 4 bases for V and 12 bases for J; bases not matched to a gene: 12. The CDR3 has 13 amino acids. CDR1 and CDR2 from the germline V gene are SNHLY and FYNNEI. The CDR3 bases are TGTGCCAGCAGTGTAAAGGGCGGAAGACAGGGGTACTTC. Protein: CASSVKGGRQGYF.

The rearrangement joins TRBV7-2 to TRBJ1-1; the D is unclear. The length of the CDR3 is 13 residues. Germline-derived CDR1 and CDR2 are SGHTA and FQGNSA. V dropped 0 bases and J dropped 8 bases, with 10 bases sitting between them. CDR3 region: CASSLASGEEAFF. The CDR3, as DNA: TGTGCCAGCAGCTTAGCCTCGGGTGAAGAAGCTTTCTTT.